This section outlines one TCR beta chain sequence together with its context. As yet, its antigen is unknown. The data are from a study of cytomegalovirus exposure and HLA in healthy donors. Study-level results: Rare sequences made up most TCRs, while some public TCRs were found in many donors. TCR beta V segments were, for the most part, productive about 87% or about 30% of the time in an earlier analysis.

The PCR employed 60 Vbeta primers together with 13 Jbeta primers. Clones were read by immunoSEQ multiplex PCR, and TCRdb kept only the in-frame ones, dropping some. With 150,000 to 200,000 clones in the sample, the ten largest clones hold about 6%. With V trimmed by 7 bases and J by 7 bases, 7 bases remained unmatched. In germline, CDR1 is GTSNPN, CDR2 SVGIG (reference sequence). The CDR3 runs to 12 residues. Sequenced sample: PBMCs. The V call is TRBV30, the J call TRBJ2-1, with TRBD2 identical over 7 bases. This TCR came from a man aged 30 to 45 in good health and CMV-seronegative. The CDR3: CALGRGSNEQFF. CDR3 DNA sequence: TGTGCCTTGGGGAGGGGATCGAATGAGCAGTTCTTC.